A selection of T cell receptor beta chains follows, all from one sample in a study of CD8+CD57+ T cells in acquired aplastic anemia. A single record per CDR3 protein comes from TCRdb applying MiXCR to the reads. The sample lists more than 150,000 distinct CDR3 sequences, over 40% occurring once. Sequences were obtained from sorted CD4+, CD8+, or CD8+CD57+ T cells (not recorded which) from PBMCs. The source of these receptors is a human donor with aplastic anemia. CDR3s include the opening cysteine and the closing phenylalanine or tryptophan. The D gene is left open where the match is weak. Rows give clone size only sometimes, using once, few, many, or a class for an expanded clone.

v_gene,d_gene,j_gene,abundance,CDR3aa,CDR3nt
TRBV2,TRBD1,TRBJ1-5,-,CAIQGDSNQPQHF,TGTGCCATCCAGGGGGATAGCAATCAGCCCCAGCATTTT
TRBV10-3,-,TRBJ1-3,-,CAISEFSSLGPSSGNTIYF,TGTGCCATCAGTGAGTTCAGCAGCTTGGGTCCGAGCTCTGGAAACACCATATATTTT
TRBV24-1,TRBD2,TRBJ2-1,-,CATSDFAGVDNEQFF,TGTGCCACCAGTGATTTCGCGGGAGTAGACAATGAGCAGTTCTTC
TRBV5-1,TRBD1,TRBJ2-5,-,CASSPTGDVQETQYF,TGCGCCAGCAGCCCGACAGGGGATGTCCAAGAGACCCAGTACTTC
TRBV15,-,TRBJ2-1,-,CATSREGSSNEQFF,TGTGCCACCAGCAGAGAAGGCAGCTCCAATGAGCAGTTCTTC
TRBV10-2,TRBD1,TRBJ2-7,-,CASGGTGREQYF,TGCGCCAGCGGAGGGACAGGGCGCGAGCAGTACTTC
TRBV2,-,TRBJ2-7,many,CAGLGGAGEQYF,TGTGCCGGCCTAGGAGGGGCGGGGGAGCAGTACTTC
TRBV27,-,TRBJ1-1,many,CASSFLHKQAFF,TGTGCCAGCAGTTTTCTCCACAAGCAAGCTTTCTTT
TRBV3-1,-,TRBJ2-5,-,CASSQPTKYQETQYF,TGTGCCAGCAGCCAACCCACAAAGTACCAAGAGACCCAGTACTTC
TRBV3-1,-,TRBJ2-1,-,CASSAHPGRSYNEQFF,TGTGCCAGCAGCGCTCACCCGGGACGGTCCTACAATGAGCAGTTCTTC
TRBV7-3,-,TRBJ2-1,-,CASAPLLQNEQFF,TGTGCCAGCGCCCCCTTACTCCAAAATGAGCAGTTCTTC
TRBV20-1,-,TRBJ1-6,few,CSAVRTLSEPLHF,TGCAGTGCGGTAAGGACGTTGTCGGAGCCCCTCCACTTT
TRBV20-1,TRBD2,TRBJ2-5,few,CSARDAGLADKRATQYF,TGCAGTGCTAGAGATGCGGGACTAGCGGATAAGAGAGCGACCCAGTACTTC
TRBV6-1,TRBD1,TRBJ1-2,many,CASSGQGLLNYGYTF,TGTGCCAGCAGTGGACAGGGCCTCCTTAACTATGGCTACACCTTC
TRBV20-1,-,TRBJ1-1,-,CSASPLDLSNTEAFF,TGCAGTGCTAGCCCTCTAGACCTTTCGAACACTGAAGCTTTCTTT
TRBV7-9,-,TRBJ1-1,many,CASSYMNTEAFF,TGTGCCAGCAGCTACATGAACACTGAAGCTTTCTTT
TRBV29-1,-,TRBJ2-5,-,CSQVGRREETQYF,TGCAGCCAAGTGGGGCGGCGAGAAGAGACCCAGTACTTC
TRBV19,-,TRBJ2-7,many,CASSDQADPSYEQYF,TGTGCCAGTAGCGATCAGGCCGATCCTTCCTACGAGCAGTACTTC
TRBV20-1,TRBD1,TRBJ1-6,-,CSATGLNSPLHF,TGCAGTGCGACAGGGTTGAATTCACCCCTCCACTTT
TRBV7-2,TRBD1,TRBJ1-5,many,CASSLAWRAGQGAFQPQHF,TGTGCCAGCAGCTTAGCGTGGCGCGCTGGACAGGGGGCCTTTCAGCCCCAGCATTTT
TRBV7-8,-,TRBJ1-1,-,CASSLLMGGNTEAFF,TGTGCCAGCAGCTTACTGATGGGGGGGAACACTGAAGCTTTCTTT
TRBV11-2,-,TRBJ1-1,-,CASSLNRGGNIEAFF,TGTGCCAGCAGCTTAAATCGAGGGGGGAACATTGAAGCTTTCTTT
TRBV29-1,TRBD2,TRBJ2-5,-,CSVGRTSGETQYF,TGCAGTGTTGGCCGGACTAGTGGGGAGACCCAGTACTTC
TRBV24-1,-,TRBJ2-7,-,CATSDSGTSSYEQYF,TGTGCCACCAGTGATTCCGGGACCAGCTCCTACGAGCAGTACTTC
TRBV2,TRBD1,TRBJ1-1,-,CASSGQGMNTEAFF,TGTGCCAGCAGTGGACAGGGGATGAACACTGAAGCTTTCTTT
TRBV7-2,TRBD1,TRBJ1-2,-,CASSHGQGYYGYTF,TGTGCCAGCAGCCACGGACAGGGCTACTATGGCTACACCTTC
TRBV14,TRBD2,TRBJ2-1,many,CASSQVSGSIYEQFF,TGTGCCAGCAGCCAAGTCAGCGGGAGTATCTATGAGCAGTTCTTC